What follows are 21 T cell receptor beta chains derived from one specimen sequenced in a study of blood T cells in healthy people across ages. Combining a sample-barcoded 5' primer with a J-beta primer mix, a second PCR ran for roughly 7 to 11 cycles. TCRdb reprocessed the 5' RACE reads via MiXCR and lists one record per CDR3 protein. The sample has about a million distinct CDR3 sequences; roughly 51% are singletons. The sample was blood. These receptor sequences come from a woman in her sixties or seventies in good health.

This clonotype was found a few times. The V gene is TRBV7-2, the J gene TRBJ2-3; 10 bases line up with TRBD2. V shed 3 bases and J 5 bases; nucleotides not matched to a gene: 5. The CDR3 contains 15 residues. The V gene's germline CDR1 is SGHTA and CDR2 FQGNSA. CDR3 sequence reads: CASSFSLAGVDTQYF. CDR3 sequence (DNA): TGTGCCAGCAGCTTTAGTCTAGCGGGAGTAGATACGCAGTATTTT.

This clonotype was seen more than once but under ten times. This chain uses TRBV10-3 with TRBJ2-1; D unresolved. Trimming removed 2 bases at V and 3 bases at J, with 8 bases between. The CDR3 has 14 residues. CDR1 is ENHRY, CDR2 SYGVKD, per germline. In nucleotides, the CDR3 is TGTGCCATCAGTGAGGCGAACATCTACAATGAGCAGTTCTTC. Translation: CAISEANIYNEQFF.

This chain uses TRBV20-1 with TRBJ2-1, with 7 bases matching TRBD1. Germline V CDR1 and CDR2: DFQATT, SNEGSKA (reference sequence). The V segment lost 1 base and the J segment 7 bases; nucleotides outside the gene matches: 7. This CDR3 is built from 14 residues. Here the CDR3 DNA reads TGCAGTGCTAGAGCTCCCTCACAGGGGAATGAGCAGTTCTTC. It translates to CSARAPSQGNEQFF.

This clonotype was counted between two and nine times. The chain couples TRBV3-1 to TRBJ2-7; TRBD2 aligns across 7 bases. Germline trimming cut 4 bases from V and 0 bases from J; bases unmatched to any gene: 3. From germline, CDR1 is LGHDT and CDR2 YNNKEL (reference sequence). There are 14 residues in the CDR3. The CDR3 region has the DNA TGTGCCAGCAGCCCAACTAGCGCCTCCTACGAGCAGTACTTC. Residues: CASSPTSASYEQYF.

This clonotype has only a few counts. The chain is built from TRBV5-1 and TRBJ2-7; 7 positions agree with TRBD2. CDR3 length: 16 amino acids. Germline V CDR1 and CDR2: SGHRS, YFSETQ. Unmatched junction bases numbered 8, after V lost 0 bases and J lost 2 bases. The CDR3 loop is CASSLAGTTKTYEQYF. For the CDR3, the DNA is TGCGCCAGCAGCTTGGCCGGGACTACCAAAACCTACGAGCAGTACTTC.

This clonotype has more than one count but fewer than ten. The gene calls are TRBV7-9 and TRBJ2-3, with D possibly matching TRBD2 (6 bases). Germline CDR1 SEHNR, CDR2 FQNEAQ (reference sequence). The CDR3 spans 15 residues. Trimming left V 6 bases short and J 2 bases short, with 15 bases between. As DNA, the CDR3 is TGTGCCAGCAGTTGGATCCCGGGACTCACAGATACGCAGTATTTT. The encoded protein is CASSWIPGLTDTQYF.

This clonotype has just a few counts. V gene TRBV12-3 or TRBV12-4 combines with J gene TRBJ2-7; D is unresolved. The length of the CDR3 is 12 residues. V was pared by 4 bases and J by 4 bases, with 8 bases between. The CDR3 DNA reads as TGTGCCAGCAGTTCTAACGTGTACGAGCAGTACTTC. The encoded protein is CASSSNVYEQYF.

In DNA form, the CDR3 reads TGTGCCAGCAGCCGAACGCTAAACACAGATACGCAGTATTTT. This sequence encodes CASSRTLNTDTQYF. This chain connects TRBV11-1 to TRBJ2-3; D gene uncertain. Looked up from germline, CDR1 is SGHAT and CDR2 is FQDESV (reference sequence). This CDR3 region has 14 residues. With 5 bases removed from V and 2 bases from J, the gap between germline ends came to 11 bases.

Note on this clonotype: An end of the junction does not agree with germline; a read error may underlie this. The V gene is TRBV10-3, the J gene TRBJ2-7; D unclear. The CDR3 length is 14 residues. Germline values: CDR1 ENHRY, CDR2 SYGVKD. CDR3 amino acids: CAISGGQSTYGQYF. The DNA of the CDR3 is TGTGCCATCAGTGGTGGCCAATCTACCTACGGGCAGTACTTC.

A few counts support this clonotype. The chain links TRBV4-1 to TRBJ2-5; D possibly corresponds to TRBD1 (6 bases). CDR3 length equals 15 residues. The germline CDR1 and CDR2 sequences are MGHRA and YSYEKL. The V gene lost 0 bases and the J gene lost 5 bases, with 13 bases spanning the gap. The CDR3 coding sequence is TGCGCCAGCAGCCAAGATCCACAGGGATGGGAGACCCAGTACTTC. Translating gives CASSQDPQGWETQYF.

The genes are TRBV25-1 and TRBJ2-6, with D unresolved. The length of the CDR3 is 13 residues. Trimming left V 7 bases short and J 1 base short, with 5 bases between. Germline V gene data show CDR1 as MGHDK and CDR2 as SYGVNS. Here the CDR3 DNA reads TGTGCCAGCAAAGAATCTGGGGCCAACGTCCTGACTTTC. It is translated as CASKESGANVLTF.

The genes are TRBV12-3 or TRBV12-4 and TRBJ1-5, with D hard to call. V shed 6 bases and J shed 1 base, with 13 bases lying between them. The CDR3 is 15 residues long. CDR3 amino acids: CASSPNQRSNQPQHF. CDR3 coding DNA: TGTGCCAGCAGCCCAAATCAGAGGAGCAATCAGCCCCAGCATTTT.

This chain uses TRBV12-3 or TRBV12-4 with TRBJ2-5, with D possibly matching TRBD2 (5 bases). Near its end, the DNA agrees better with TRBJ2-7, so the J call may be wrong. The CDR3 runs 13 residues. CDR3 protein: CASSLSRGREQYF. CDR3 sequence (DNA): TGTGCCAGCAGTTTGTCTCGGGGTCGCGAGCAGTACTTC.

Here the CDR3 reads CASSGTGVVGELFF. DNA for the CDR3: TGTGCCAGCAGCGGGACAGGGGTTGTCGGGGAGCTGTTTTTT. V and J are TRBV7-2 and TRBJ2-2; 10 bases fit TRBD1. V was clipped by 5 bases and J by 7 bases; unmatched bases: 4. The CDR3 spans 14 residues. Germline V CDR1 and CDR2: SGHTA, FQGNSA.

The chain uses TRBV7-9 and TRBJ2-3, with 11 bases matching TRBD2. This CDR3 is built from 18 residues. The V and J ends lost 2 bases and 0 bases, in that order; junction bases with no gene match: 7. Germline V gives CDR1 SEHNR, CDR2 FQNEAQ (reference sequence). The CDR3 here is CASSLRVAGGRSTDTQYF. In DNA, the CDR3 is TGTGCCAGCAGCTTAAGAGTAGCGGGAGGGCGGAGCACAGATACGCAGTATTTT.

The V call is TRBV2, the J call TRBJ2-2, with TRBD2 matching over 10 bases. Germline loops: CDR1 SNHLY, CDR2 FYNNEI. This CDR3 is built from 17 residues. V lost 3 bases to trimming and J lost 5 bases; unmatched junction nucleotides: 9. The CDR3 sequence: CASSDSGASGSTGELFF. Here the CDR3 DNA reads TGTGCCAGCAGTGATAGCGGGGCTAGCGGGAGTACCGGGGAGCTGTTTTTT.

The V and J genes are TRBV29-1 and TRBJ1-1, with D tentatively TRBD1 (5 bases). This CDR3 comprises 16 residues. Trimming removed 8 bases at V and 0 bases at J, with 22 bases between. Germline V gene lookup returns CDR1 SQVTM and CDR2 ANQGSEA. CDR3 sequence reads: CSPLGGAGGLNTEAFF. Here the CDR3 DNA reads TGCAGCCCGTTGGGTGGTGCGGGGGGTTTGAACACTGAAGCTTTCTTT. Full variable domain (outside the CDR3, taken from reference TRBV29-1 and TRBJ1-1): SAVISQKPSRDICQRGTSLTIQCQVDSQVTMMFWYRQQPGQSLTLIATANQGSEATYESGFVIDKFPISRPNLTFSTLTVSNMSPEDSSIYLCSPLGGAGGLNTEAFFGQGTRLTVV.

The chain recombines TRBV6-2 or TRBV6-3 with TRBJ2-7; weak D call: TRBD1 (5 bases). Germline V lookup: CDR1 MNHEY, CDR2 SVGEGT. The CDR3 runs 15 residues. V dropped 6 bases and J dropped 0 bases, with 15 bases sitting between them. Here the CDR3 DNA reads TGTGCCAGCAGAGACGAGACAGCCAACTCCTACGAGCAGTACTTC. Amino acid sequence: CASRDETANSYEQYF.

This chain connects TRBV20-1 to TRBJ1-1; D may be TRBD1 (5 bases). Germline values: CDR1 DFQATT, CDR2 SNEGSKA (reference sequence). Trimming left V 6 bases short and J 6 bases short, with 14 bases between. The CDR3 totals 12 residues. The CDR3 reads CSATGTDAEAFF. For the CDR3, the DNA is TGCAGTGCCACCGGGACGGACGCTGAAGCTTTCTTT.

This clonotype was counted between two and nine times. The chain recombines TRBV4-1 with TRBJ1-2; perhaps TRBD1 as D (5 bases). This CDR3 comprises 16 residues. Trimming took off 4 bases at V and 5 bases at J, with 20 bases between the two ends. The germline CDR1 and CDR2 sequences are MGHRA and YSYEKL. The CDR3: CASSPQPGRRRYGYTF. The CDR3 region has the DNA TGCGCCAGCAGCCCGCAACCGGGACGCAGGAGGTATGGCTACACCTTC.

CDR3 bases: TGCGCCAGCAGCCAAGATTGGGCAGCCGACACCGGGGAGCTGTTTTTT. It translates to CASSQDWAADTGELFF. This chain uses TRBV4-3 with TRBJ2-2, with D uncertain. CDR3 size: 16 residues. V lost 0 bases, J lost 3 bases, and 11 bases lay in between. Germline V gene sequence: CDR1 LGHNA, CDR2 YSLEER.